The subject of this entry is one T cell receptor beta chain. Its antigen is still unknown. The ends lost 5 bases at V and 1 base at J; junction bases unmatched: 6. The CDR3 runs to 15 residues. Germline CDR1 SGHAT, CDR2 FQNNGV. This record comes from a study of T cell responses to AZD1222 COVID-19 vaccine. Whole-study results and caveats: Two doses of AZD1222 preceded a rise in Spike-specific TCR breadth and depth.

Sequenced by immunoSEQ multiplex PCR; TCRdb stores in-frame clones only, minus some. This table holds about 150,000 clones, 88% found once. V and J are TRBV11-2 and TRBJ1-1; 8 positions agree with TRBD1. Sequenced here: peripheral blood, sampled after recovery from COVID-19. The TCR originated in an adult who had recovered from COVID-19. The CDR3 nucleotides are TGTGCCAGCAGCCCCGACGACAGGGGGAACACTGAAGCTTTCTTT. It codes for CASSPDDRGNTEAFF. The whole variable domain, filled in from reference TRBV11-2 and TRBJ1-1, reads EAGVAQSPRYKIIEKRQSVAFWCNPISGHATLYWYQQILGQGPKLLIQFQNNGVVDDSQLPKDRFSAERLKGVDSTLKIQPAKLEDSAVYLCASSPDDRGNTEAFFGQGTRLTVV.